Following are 32 T cell receptor beta chains from one sample sequenced in a study of T cells in Graves' hyperthyroidism and ophthalmopathy. It was RNA transcripts that yielded the amplified TCR beta CDR3 regions. The study used the HTBI primer set for a first-round RT-PCR of the TCR CDR3. Each CDR3 protein is one row after TCRdb ran MiXCR on the multiplex PCR reads. The sample has about 270,000 distinct CDR3 sequences; approximately 24% are singletons. Sample: blood. The receptors were gathered from a middle-aged woman with Graves' ophthalmopathy.

The table lists this clonotype with many counts. The chain carries TRBV15 and TRBJ1-2, with D perhaps TRBD1 (6 bases). CDR3 size: 14 residues. The V end was cut by 5 bases, the J end by 2 bases, with 12 bases between. Germline CDR1 reads LNHNV; CDR2 reads YYDKDF (reference sequence). The CDR3 DNA reads as TGTGCCACCAGCCGCGGGGGCGGAAACTATGGCTACACCTTC. Protein: CATSRGGGNYGYTF. The entire variable domain, with the rest obtained from reference TRBV15 and TRBJ1-2, is as follows: DAMVIQNPRYQVTQFGKPVTLSCSQTLNHNVMYWYQQKSSQAPKLLFHYYDKDFNNEADTPDNFQSRRPNTSFCFLDIRSPGLGDTAMYLCATSRGGGNYGYTFGSGTRLTVV.

This clonotype has only one observation. The V call is TRBV29-1, the J call TRBJ2-7, with 10 bases matching TRBD2. The CDR3 length is 14 residues. J gave up 3 bases and V 2 bases, and 4 bases lay outside the gene matches. CDR1 is SQVTM, CDR2 ANQGSEA, per germline. For the CDR3, the DNA is TGCAGCGTTGAAACTAGCGGGGTCAACTACGAGCAGTACTTC. Protein product: CSVETSGVNYEQYF.

The chain's CDR3 is CAIGWTGLDEQFF. The CDR3 nucleotides are TGTGCCATCGGTTGGACAGGGTTAGATGAGCAGTTCTTC. The chain has TRBV10-3 and TRBJ2-1; 8 bases are shared with TRBD1. The CDR3 loop spans 13 amino acids. The V segment lost 8 bases and the J segment 8 bases; nucleotides outside the gene matches: 8. The germline gives CDR1 ENHRY, CDR2 SYGVKD.

The gene calls are TRBV28 and TRBJ2-7; D possibly corresponds to TRBD2 (6 bases). V was pared by 4 bases and J by 3 bases, with 22 bases between. Germline V gene lookup returns CDR1 MDHEN and CDR2 SYDVKM. The CDR3 runs 17 residues. CDR3 coding DNA: TGTGCCAGCAGTTCACCTCGGGACTTACGAGGGGACTACGAGCAGTACTTC. Its protein product is CASSSPRDLRGDYEQYF.

This clonotype was recorded at least ten times. This rearrangement joins TRBV6-1 to TRBJ1-5; TRBD1 agrees at 8 bases. The CDR3 runs to 14 residues. The V gene end was trimmed by 6 bases and the J gene end by 6 bases; junction bases not matched to a gene: 7. The germline CDR1 and CDR2 sequences are MNHNS and SASEGT. This CDR3 is CASSPGQGSQPQHF. Here the CDR3 DNA reads TGTGCCAGCAGCCCTGGACAGGGAAGTCAGCCCCAGCATTTT.

This clonotype came up many times. This chain uses TRBV9 with TRBJ1-3; no clear D gene. Germline CDR1 and CDR2: SGDLS and YYNGEE. The CDR3 is 13 residues long. Between the trimmed V and J ends, which lost 4 bases and 7 bases, there was a span of 12 bases. This chain's CDR3 is CASSPRPENTIYF. In DNA, the CDR3 is TGTGCCAGCAGCCCCAGACCTGAGAACACCATATATTTT.

The V and J genes are TRBV4-1 and TRBJ1-1; 11 positions agree with TRBD1. Unmatched junction bases numbered 10, after V lost 1 base and J lost 6 bases. Germline V gene sequence: CDR1 MGHRA, CDR2 YSYEKL. The CDR3 has 17 amino acids. CDR3 coding DNA: TGCGCCAGCAGCCAAGTCACGGACAGGGGGCGAAGAGCTGAAGCTTTCTTT. Translated, it gives CASSQVTDRGRRAEAFF.

This clonotype was recorded many times. This chain joins TRBV20-1 and TRBJ2-7, with 9 bases that match TRBD1. The CDR3 spans 14 residues. Germline loops: CDR1 DFQATT, CDR2 SNEGSKA (reference sequence). Losses at the gene ends were 4 bases for V and 4 bases for J; bases not matched to a gene: 8. This CDR3 is CSAIGTGLIYEQYF. The CDR3 region has the DNA TGCAGTGCTATCGGGACAGGGCTGATTTACGAGCAGTACTTC.

This clonotype has ten or more counts. The rearrangement uses TRBV28 and TRBJ2-2; tentative D call: TRBD2 (5 bases). Germline assignment: CDR1 MDHEN and CDR2 SYDVKM. The CDR3 loop spans 15 amino acids. Between the trimmed V and J ends, which lost 8 bases and 4 bases, there was a span of 17 bases. CDR3 DNA: TGTGCCAGCGGACCCGGGAATCTATTCACCGGGGAGCTGTTTTTT. This sequence encodes CASGPGNLFTGELFF. The whole variable domain, remainder taken from reference TRBV28 and TRBJ2-2, is DVKVTQSSRYLVKRTGEKVFLECVQDMDHENMFWYRQDPGLGLRLIYFSYDVKMKEKGDIPEGYSVSREKKERFSLILESASTNQTSMYLCASGPGNLFTGELFFGEGSRLTVL.

This clonotype was counted between two and nine times. The genes are TRBV28 and TRBJ2-7, with D possibly called TRBD1 or TRBD2 (6 bases each). The V gene lost 5 bases and the J gene lost 6 bases, with 11 bases spanning the gap. This CDR3 has 12 residues. Looked up from germline, CDR1 is MDHEN and CDR2 is SYDVKM. CDR3: CASSAQGGEQYF. DNA for the CDR3: TGTGCCAGCAGTGCACAGGGAGGCGAGCAGTACTTC.

The J gene is TRBJ2-5, the V gene TRBV3-1; no firm D call. With 4 bases removed from V and 2 bases from J, the gap between germline ends came to 17 bases. Germline-derived CDR1 and CDR2 are LGHDT and YNNKEL (reference sequence). This CDR3 contains 16 residues. The CDR3: CASSLFPYGLQETQYF. CDR3 DNA: TGTGCCAGCAGCCTTTTCCCGTACGGTCTTCAAGAGACCCAGTACTTC.

This clonotype was observed many times. The CDR3 protein is CASRRRDPSTGELFF. Here the CDR3 DNA reads TGTGCCAGCAGACGCCGGGACCCATCCACCGGGGAGCTGTTTTTT. The chain couples TRBV27 to TRBJ2-2, with D perhaps matching TRBD1 or TRBD2 (5 bases each). CDR1 and CDR2 from the germline V gene are MNHEY and SMNVEV (reference sequence). V shed 6 bases and J shed 4 bases, with 15 bases lying between them. The CDR3 has 15 residues.

The chain joins TRBV5-1 to TRBJ2-5; D is perhaps TRBD2 (7 bases). Germline assignment: CDR1 SGHRS and CDR2 YFSETQ. Trimming left V 3 bases short and J 5 bases short, with 14 bases between. The CDR3 consists of 14 residues. The CDR3 bases are TGCGCCAGCAGCTCGGTCGGGGGGCTCGAGACCCAGTACTTC. Its protein is CASSSVGGLETQYF. The full variable domain, its missing parts supplied by reference TRBV5-1 and TRBJ2-5, is KAGVTQTPRYLIKTRGQQVTLSCSPISGHRSVSWYQQTPGQGLQFLFEYFSETQRNKGNFPGRFSGRQFSNSRSEMNVSTLELGDSALYLCASSSVGGLETQYFGPGTRLLVL.

This clonotype was recorded many times. The chain uses TRBV4-1 and TRBJ2-7; TRBD2 agrees at 9 bases. The CDR3 sequence is 15 residues long. The V and J ends lost 0 bases and 2 bases, in that order; junction bases with no gene match: 2. Germline V gene data show CDR1 as MGHRA and CDR2 as YSYEKL. The CDR3 sequence is CASSQDPSGAYEQYF. The CDR3 DNA sequence: TGCGCCAGCAGCCAAGATCCTAGCGGGGCCTACGAGCAGTACTTC.

This clonotype was observed many times. The V and J genes are TRBV28 and TRBJ2-4; D may correspond to TRBD1 or TRBD2 (5 bases each). V was cut by 5 bases and J by 0 bases, with 11 bases left in between. This CDR3 has 15 amino acids. Germline-derived CDR1 and CDR2 are MDHEN and SYDVKM. The CDR3 spells CASSRDGLAKNIQYF. DNA of the CDR3: TGTGCCAGCAGTCGGGACGGATTAGCCAAAAACATTCAGTACTTC.

The chain is built from TRBV6-1 and TRBJ2-7, with 9 bases aligning to TRBD1. Germline lookup yields CDR1 MNHNS and CDR2 SASEGT. The CDR3 length is 15 residues. V was clipped by 6 bases and J by 4 bases; unmatched bases: 10. This chain's CDR3 is CASRVGQGRDYEQYF. In nucleotides, the CDR3 is TGTGCCAGCAGGGTGGGACAGGGCCGGGATTACGAGCAGTACTTC.

At least ten counts were recorded for this clonotype. The chain links TRBV7-9 to TRBJ1-1, with TRBD1 matching over 7 bases. The J segment lost 1 base and the V segment lost 3 bases, leaving 2 bases of the junction unmatched. Germline CDR1 and CDR2: SEHNR and FQNEAQ (reference sequence). CDR3 length equals 14 residues. Here the CDR3 DNA reads TGTGCCAGCAGCTTTGGGACAGCGAACACTGAAGCTTTCTTT. Protein: CASSFGTANTEAFF.

This clonotype was seen many times. V usage is TRBV5-1 and J usage is TRBJ1-1, with D maybe TRBD1 (6 bases). The CDR3 length is 17 residues. The germline V and J ends were trimmed by 0 bases and 3 bases, with 18 bases remaining between them. Looked up from germline, CDR1 is SGHRS and CDR2 is YFSETQ. The CDR3 here is CASSLVNRVSLDTEAFF. As DNA, the CDR3 is TGCGCCAGCAGCTTGGTGAACAGGGTGTCTCTGGACACTGAAGCTTTCTTT. Using reference TRBV5-1 and TRBJ1-1 for the parts outside the CDR3, the full variable domain is KAGVTQTPRYLIKTRGQQVTLSCSPISGHRSVSWYQQTPGQGLQFLFEYFSETQRNKGNFPGRFSGRQFSNSRSEMNVSTLELGDSALYLCASSLVNRVSLDTEAFFGQGTRLTVV.

The gene calls are TRBV25-1 and TRBJ2-7, with 7 bases lining up with TRBD2. From germline, CDR1 is MGHDK and CDR2 SYGVNS. Unmatched junction bases numbered 6, after V lost 6 bases and J lost 4 bases. The CDR3 spans 13 residues. The CDR3 bases are TGTGCCAGCAGCCAGTTGGGGGGGTACGAGCAGTACTTC. The encoded protein is CASSQLGGYEQYF.

The CDR3 sequence is CASTPPGQGSLAFF. Written as DNA, the CDR3 is TGTGCCAGCACCCCACCGGGACAGGGCTCTCTAGCTTTCTTT. The rearrangement joins TRBV2 to TRBJ1-1; 9 nucleotides line up with TRBD1. Trimming removed 7 bases from V and 10 bases from J; junction bases left unmatched: 13. The CDR3 has 14 residues. Germline CDR1 SNHLY, CDR2 FYNNEI.

This clonotype was picked up one time. V gene TRBV19 combines with J gene TRBJ2-5; the match to TRBD1 covers 8 bases. J lost 3 bases, V lost 9 bases, and 6 bases had no gene match. Germline V gives CDR1 LNHDA, CDR2 SQIVND (reference sequence). The length of the CDR3 is 13 residues. As DNA, the CDR3 is TGTGCCAGCCGAAAGACAGGGGAAGAGACCCAGTACTTC. It specifies CASRKTGEETQYF.

This clonotype was observed once. The V gene is TRBV5-6, the J gene TRBJ2-7; weak D call: TRBD1 (6 bases). Germline values: CDR1 SGHDT, CDR2 YYEEEE. The CDR3 is 14 amino acids. V gave up 3 bases and J gave up 6 bases, with 16 bases separating them. In nucleotides, the CDR3 is TGTGCCAGCAGCTCCGGAAACAGGGCGGTCGAGCAGTACTTC. Translated: CASSSGNRAVEQYF. Complete variable domain (other parts from reference TRBV5-6 and TRBJ2-7): DAGVTQSPTHLIKTRGQQVTLRCSPKSGHDTVSWYQQALGQGPQFIFQYYEEEERQRGNFPDRFSGHQFPNYSSELNVNALLLGDSALYLCASSSGNRAVEQYFGPGTRLTVT.

V and J are TRBV6-2 or TRBV6-3 and TRBJ1-2; D not certain. The ends were cut back, 6 bases at V and 8 bases at J, with 13 bases in the middle. The CDR3 has 12 amino acids. Per the germline V gene, CDR1 is MNHEY and CDR2 is SVGEGT. CDR3 sequence reads: CASSRTSRGYTF. CDR3 in DNA: TGTGCCAGCAGCCGGACTTCGCGCGGCTACACCTTC.

The chain employs TRBV11-2 and TRBJ2-5; D may be TRBD1 or TRBD2 (6 bases each). The CDR3 is 16 residues long. With 8 bases removed from V and 0 bases from J, the gap between germline ends came to 19 bases. In germline, CDR1 is SGHAT, CDR2 FQNNGV. CDR3 sequence reads: CASGSGVRGYQETQYF. CDR3 nucleotides: TGTGCCAGCGGGTCAGGGGTTCGGGGGTACCAAGAGACCCAGTACTTC.

Turning to this clonotype: At one of its ends the junction is not consistent with the germline gene, which may arise from a read error. The CDR3 is CASSLSGVMENFQYF. The DNA for the CDR3 is TGTGCCAGCAGTCTGTCAGGGGTGATGGAAAACTTTCAGTACTTC. The chain couples TRBV28 to TRBJ2-4, with a tentative D call TRBD1 (6 bases). CDR1 is MDHEN, CDR2 SYDVKM, per germline. This CDR3 spans 15 amino acids. Full variable domain (outside the CDR3, taken from reference TRBV28 and TRBJ2-4): DVKVTQSSRYLVKRTGEKVFLECVQDMDHENMFWYRQDPGLGLRLIYFSYDVKMKEKGDIPEGYSVSREKKERFSLILESASTNQTSMYLCASSLSGVMENFQYFGAGTRLSVL.

This clonotype was detected ten times or more. The chain carries TRBV28 and TRBJ1-5; 9 bases align to TRBD1. J gave up 0 bases and V 8 bases, and 5 bases lay outside the gene matches. This CDR3 is 15 amino acids long. Germline-derived CDR1 and CDR2 are MDHEN and SYDVKM. The CDR3: CASARTGASNQPQHF. The CDR3, as DNA: TGTGCCAGCGCCCGGACAGGGGCTAGCAATCAGCCCCAGCATTTT.

This clonotype appeared many times. This rearrangement joins TRBV4-1 to TRBJ2-7, with D possibly being TRBD2 (6 bases). V gave up 0 bases and J gave up 13 bases, with 13 bases separating them. CDR1 MGHRA and CDR2 YSYEKL come from the germline V gene. The CDR3 consists of 12 residues. The CDR3 here is CASSQDKLAIYF. The CDR3 region has the DNA TGCGCCAGCAGCCAAGATAAGCTAGCGATTTACTTC.

This clonotype occurred many times. V and J are TRBV12-3 or TRBV12-4 and TRBJ2-6, with D perhaps matching TRBD1 or TRBD2 (5 bases each). The CDR3 consists of 14 residues. The germline V and J ends were trimmed by 7 bases and 0 bases, with 7 bases remaining between them. Here the CDR3 DNA reads TGTGCCAGCATGGGGGTCTCTGGGGCCAACGTCCTGACTTTC. This encodes CASMGVSGANVLTF.

This clonotype was observed many times. The chain recombines TRBV28 with TRBJ2-4, with D possibly matching TRBD2 (5 bases). This CDR3 is built from 12 residues. V was pared by 0 bases and J by 8 bases, with 5 bases between. The germline CDR1 and CDR2 sequences are MDHEN and SYDVKM. The DNA of the CDR3 is TGTGCCAGCAGTTTATGGCGGGACATTCAGTACTTC. Translating gives CASSLWRDIQYF.

This clonotype has ten or more counts. This rearrangement joins TRBV20-1 to TRBJ2-7, with D perhaps TRBD2 (6 bases). The CDR3 loop spans 16 amino acids. Deletions cut 6 bases from V and 3 bases from J, with 24 bases between. CDR1 is DFQATT and CDR2 is SNEGSKA in the germline V gene (reference sequence). CDR3 amino acids: CSAKPPARRGYYEQYF. The CDR3 DNA reads TGCAGTGCAAAGCCCCCCGCTAGGCGGGGCTACTACGAGCAGTACTTC.

This clonotype has just a few counts. The rearrangement joins TRBV18 to TRBJ2-2; D unclear. The ends were cut back, 4 bases at V and 2 bases at J, with 14 bases in the middle. Germline V gene sequence: CDR1 KGHSH, CDR2 LQKENI. The CDR3 loop spans 16 amino acids. CDR3: CASSRSLETNTGELFF. CDR3 DNA sequence: TGTGCCAGCTCACGGTCTCTGGAGACTAACACCGGGGAGCTGTTTTTT.

In this sample, this clonotype turned up a few times. This sequence joins TRBV3-1 and TRBJ2-7, with TRBD2 identical over 14 bases. The junction had 9 bases not matched to a gene; V was cut back by 4 bases and J by 7 bases. The length of the CDR3 is 16 residues. Germline assignment: CDR1 LGHDT and CDR2 YNNKEL (reference sequence). The CDR3 nucleotides are TGTGCCAGCAGCCTAAGAGGACTAGCGGGAGGAGGTGAGCAGTACTTC. This codes for CASSLRGLAGGGEQYF.